Described below is a single T cell receptor beta chain sequence and its context. The antigen remains unidentified. The data originate from a study of vaccination and CD4 T cells after COVID-19. The CDR3 is 13 residues long. V lost 7 bases to trimming and J lost 5 bases; unmatched junction nucleotides: 6. Germline lookup yields CDR1 SQVTM and CDR2 ANQGSEA. Treatment of the sample: roughly ten-day PBMC culture with coronavirus spike peptide pools or control peptides (ViraFEST assay). Sequenced with the Oncomine TCR Beta short-read assay was DNA taken from cultured CD4+ T cells. TCRdb re-called the PCR reads with MiXCR, one entry per CDR3 protein. This table has 6,500 to 8,500 distinct CDR3 sequences, 61% appearing once.

The J gene is TRBJ2-2, the V gene TRBV29-1; 8 nucleotides align to TRBD1. This clonotype was sampled from a human donor with COVID-19. The sequencing used cultured CD4+ T cells from blood, collected after SARS-CoV-2 vaccination. Here the CDR3 DNA reads TGCAGCGCGGACAGGGTTTCAACCGGGGAGCTGTTTTTT. Residues: CSADRVSTGELFF.